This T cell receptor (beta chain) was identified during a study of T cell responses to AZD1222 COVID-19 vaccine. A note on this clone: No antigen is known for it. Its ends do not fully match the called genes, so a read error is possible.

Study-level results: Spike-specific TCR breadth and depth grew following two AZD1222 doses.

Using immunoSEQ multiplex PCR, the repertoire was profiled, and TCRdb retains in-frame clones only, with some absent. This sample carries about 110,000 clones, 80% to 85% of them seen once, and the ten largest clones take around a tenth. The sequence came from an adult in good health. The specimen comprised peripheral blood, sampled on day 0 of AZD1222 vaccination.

The CDR3 region is CASSLSGVRMRF. The CDR3 DNA is TGTGCCAGCAGCCTCTCAGGGGTGCGTATGAGGTTT. The chain uses TRBV28 and TRBJ1-6, with a possible D match to TRBD1 (6 bases). The CDR3 loop spans 12 amino acids. Germline V CDR1 and CDR2: MDHEN, SYDVKM.